This T cell receptor beta chain originates from a study of blood T cell repertoires in COVID-19. Whole-study context: The analysed material was cDNA or gDNA that came from T cells, B-cell-depleted T cells, or PBMCs.

Trimming removed 6 bases from V and 7 bases from J, with 24 bases in between. Germline V gene sequence: CDR1 SNHLY, CDR2 FYNNEI. This CDR3 contains 16 residues. Per the authors' pipeline: Reference gene primer amplification gave estimated nucleated cell counts. Assay: immunoSEQ multiplex PCR; the TCRdb copy retains only in-frame clones and omits some. The V and J calls and clone size come from that table; D and trimming were worked out from the DNA. The data show 85,000 to 95,000 clones, 60% to 80% seen once. The count of this clone is one. V is TRBV2 and J is TRBJ1-1; perhaps TRBD1 as D (6 bases). The sequence was collected from a woman of 80 years or more with acute or convalescent COVID-19. Sequencing was carried out using peripheral blood. CDR3 loop: CASRSDLNTGYGEAFF. The CDR3 bases are TGTGCCAGCAGGAGTGACCTTAACACAGGGTATGGTGAAGCTTTCTTT.